These 9 T cell receptor beta chains were all obtained from the same sample, sequenced in a study of identical twins. Using its own MiXCR run on the 5' RACE reads, TCRdb lists one record per CDR3 protein. Of about 210,000 distinct CDR3 sequences listed, around 9.6% are singletons. Sequencing input: memory (CD45RO+) T cells sorted from blood. The receptor source for this set is a woman aged 18 to 35 in good health.

This clonotype showed up just a few times. The V and J genes are TRBV6-2 or TRBV6-3 and TRBJ2-7, with TRBD2 matching over 14 bases. This CDR3 contains 15 residues. Germline CDR1 MNHEY, CDR2 SVGEGT. V gave up 7 bases and J gave up 5 bases; unmatched junction bases: 7. The CDR3 DNA follows: TGTGCCAGCACCTGGACTAGCGGGAGGCTACACGAGCAGTACTTC. The encoded protein is CASTWTSGRLHEQYF.

The chain combines TRBV6-5 with TRBJ2-1; 12 nucleotides line up with TRBD2. The CDR3 has 17 residues. V dropped 2 bases and J dropped 6; count of bases not matched to a gene: 8. The V gene's germline CDR1 is MNHEY and CDR2 SVGAGI. The CDR3 region is CASSYGASGRDANEQFF. The CDR3, as DNA: TGTGCCAGCAGTTACGGGGCTAGCGGGAGGGATGCCAATGAGCAGTTCTTC.

This clonotype was seen more than once but under ten times. The CDR3 coding sequence is TGCGCCAGCAGTGAGCCCGGGACTGAGCAGTTCTTC. It codes for CASSEPGTEQFF. This sequence joins TRBV10-1 and TRBJ2-1; D may match TRBD1 or TRBD2 (5 bases each). V dropped 2 bases and J dropped 9 bases, with 8 bases sitting between them. Per the germline V gene, CDR1 is WNHNN and CDR2 is SYGVQD (reference sequence). This CDR3 has 12 residues.

At least ten counts were recorded for this clonotype. The chain joins TRBV6-2 or TRBV6-3 to TRBJ2-7; D is uncertain. The V end lost 6 bases, the J end lost 0 bases, and 9 bases lay between the germline ends. This CDR3 has 13 amino acids. The germline CDR1 and CDR2 sequences are MNHEY and SVGEGT. The DNA of the CDR3 is TGTGCCAGCAGCATTGTCAACTCCTACGAGCAGTACTTC. Amino acids: CASSIVNSYEQYF.

This chain joins TRBV5-4 and TRBJ1-2, with TRBD1 as a possible D gene (5 bases). Trimming pared 1 base from V and 7 bases from J, leaving 14 bases between. This CDR3 is built from 14 residues. Germline loops: CDR1 SGHNT, CDR2 YYREEE (reference sequence). CDR3 protein: CASSLSGTGGGYTF. As DNA, the CDR3 is TGTGCCAGCAGCTTGTCGGGGACCGGTGGTGGCTACACCTTC. Full variable domain (remainder filled in from reference TRBV5-4 and TRBJ1-2): ETGVTQSPTHLIKTRGQQVTLRCSSQSGHNTVSWYQQALGQGPQFIFQYYREEENGRGNFPPRFSGLQFPNYSSELNVNALELDDSALYLCASSLSGTGGGYTFGSGTRLTVV.

In regard to this clonotype: A much larger clone is a single base away; this may be a read error. The chain is built from TRBV3-1 and TRBJ2-6; no reliable D call. V dropped 5 bases and J dropped 0 bases, with 11 bases sitting between them. The germline gives CDR1 LGHDT, CDR2 YNNKEL (reference sequence). The length of the CDR3 is 16 residues. The CDR3 DNA reads as TGTGCCAGCAGCTTCCCCCCCGGCTCTGGGGCCAACGTCCTGACTTTC. It translates to CASSFPPGSGANVLTF.

This rearrangement joins TRBV11-2 to TRBJ2-1; 10 bases fit TRBD2. The junction had 4 bases not matched to a gene; V was cut back by 4 bases and J by 4 bases. Germline CDR1 and CDR2: SGHAT and FQNNGV. This CDR3 is 15 amino acids long. The CDR3 here is CASSSGLAKYNEQFF. Written as DNA, the CDR3 is TGTGCCAGCAGCTCGGGACTAGCGAAATACAATGAGCAGTTCTTC.

This clonotype showed up just a few times. The chain carries TRBV9 and TRBJ2-2; TRBD2 matches at 8 bases. CDR1 and CDR2 from the germline V gene are SGDLS and YYNGEE. The CDR3 runs 14 residues. With 4 bases clipped from V and 3 bases from J, the junction kept 2 bases outside the gene matches. The CDR3 sequence: CASSQREYTGELFF. CDR3 bases: TGTGCCAGCAGCCAGCGGGAGTACACCGGGGAGCTGTTTTTT.

This chain uses TRBV29-1 with TRBJ2-3, with 10 bases lining up with TRBD2. The junction had 13 bases not matched to a gene; V was cut back by 4 bases and J by 9 bases. The CDR3 extends over 15 amino acids. Germline CDR1 is SQVTM and CDR2 is ANQGSEA. The chain's CDR3 is CSVGTSGAFSDTQYF. The CDR3 nucleotides read TGCAGCGTTGGAACTAGCGGGGCCTTTTCCGACACGCAGTATTTT.